The 4 T cell receptor beta chains below were found in one sample sequenced in a study of cytotoxic CD8 clonotypes in ibrutinib-treated CLL. Profiled with immunoSEQ multiplex PCR; TCRdb holds only in-frame clones, not every one. There are 300,000 to 350,000 clones in the sample; approximately 80% occur only once, and about 6.3% lies in the top ten. The source material was PBMCs, sampled before ibrutinib treatment. Every receptor here comes from a human donor with chronic lymphocytic leukemia.

The J gene is TRBJ1-2, the V gene TRBV25-1; 9 nucleotides align to TRBD1. This CDR3 region has 17 residues. Unmatched junction bases numbered 13, after V lost 6 bases and J lost 2 bases. Germline V CDR1 and CDR2: MGHDK, SYGVNS. The CDR3 DNA sequence: TGTGCCAGCAGCTCCGGGACAGGGAAACGCAAAAACTATGGCTACACCTTC. Translation: CASSSGTGKRKNYGYTF.

This chain uses TRBV7-6 with TRBJ1-2; unclear D gene. Germline lookup yields CDR1 SGHVS and CDR2 FNYEAQ. This CDR3 has 14 residues. Trimming removed 5 bases at V and 8 bases at J, with 18 bases between. CDR3 protein: CASSADGTLLGYTF. The DNA of the CDR3 is TGTGCCAGCAGCGCGGACGGAACGCTTTTAGGCTACACCTTC.

The rearrangement uses TRBV11-2 and TRBJ2-1; 13 bases are a match to TRBD2. This CDR3 comprises 16 residues. The V gene's germline CDR1 is SGHAT and CDR2 FQNNGV. V shed 0 bases and J 9 bases; nucleotides not matched to a gene: 5. As DNA, the CDR3 is TGTGCCAGCAGCTTAGAACTAGCGGGAGGGCTTGGTGAGCAGTTCTTC. Protein: CASSLELAGGLGEQFF.

The V and J genes are TRBV15 and TRBJ2-1; 11 bases map to TRBD2. Germline loops: CDR1 LNHNV, CDR2 YYDKDF (reference sequence). This CDR3 is 15 amino acids long. Trimming at V came to 0 bases and at J to 7 bases, leaving 2 bases not matched to a gene. The CDR3 sequence: CATSRDTSGRNEQFF. CDR3 nucleotides: TGTGCCACCAGCAGAGACACTAGCGGGAGAAATGAGCAGTTCTTC.